This is a list of T cell receptor beta chains from one sample in a study of cytomegalovirus exposure and HLA in healthy donors. Data came from immunoSEQ multiplex PCR; TCRdb stores just in-frame clones and leaves some out. The table lists about 69,000 clones, around 66% of them singletons, with 14% in the top ten. What was sequenced was PBMCs. These receptors were obtained from a male donor in good health and CMV-seropositive. Each CDR3 is given with its conserved first and last residue. The order of the fields is J gene, D gene, clone size, V gene, CDR3 protein, CDR3 DNA. A D gene is named only where the DNA matches it firmly. Clone size, where shown, is once, few, many, or a class for clones that have expanded.

TRBJ2-6 | TRBD1 | NA | TRBV30 | CAWDQGDPSGANVLTF | TGTGCCTGGGACCAGGGGGACCCCTCTGGGGCCAACGTCCTGACTTTC
TRBJ1-6 | NA | few | TRBV4-1 | CASSQLDMISYNSPLHF | TGCGCCAGCAGCCAACTGGACATGATCTCCTATAATTCACCCCTCCACTTT
TRBJ2-2 | TRBD1 | NA | TRBV5-1 | CASSFQPGQGTTGELFF | TGCGCCAGCAGCTTTCAACCGGGACAGGGGACTACCGGGGAGCTGTTTTTT
TRBJ1-5 | NA | NA | TRBV7-2 | CASSLEGVSNQPQHF | TGTGCCAGCAGCTTAGAGGGGGTTTCAAATCAGCCCCAGCATTTT
TRBJ2-1 | NA | NA | TRBV2 | CASSEAGTPNNEQFF | TGTGCCAGCAGTGAAGCCGGGACACCTAACAATGAGCAGTTCTTC
TRBJ2-7 | NA | few | TRBV20-1 | CSARVLSEQYF | TGCAGTGCTAGAGTACTAAGCGAGCAGTACTTC
TRBJ2-6 | NA | NA | TRBV9 | CASSVVASGANVLTF | TGTGCCAGCAGCGTGGTAGCGTCCGGGGCCAACGTCCTGACTTTC
TRBJ2-7 | TRBD2 | NA | TRBV30 | CAWEGNTGTSGPFDSYEQYF | TGTGCCTGGGAGGGGAACACCGGGACTAGCGGGCCTTTTGACTCCTACGAGCAGTACTTC
TRBJ2-4 | NA | NA | TRBV5-1 | CASSLVVGPKNIQYF | TGCGCCAGCAGCTTGGTGGTGGGGCCCAAAAACATTCAGTACTTC
TRBJ1-1 | TRBD1 | NA | TRBV2 | CADRDSENTEAFF | TGTGCCGACCGGGACAGCGAGAACACTGAAGCTTTCTTT
TRBJ2-1 | TRBD2 | few | TRBV9 | CASSGGGSRVNEQFF | TGTGCCAGCAGCGGAGGCGGGAGCCGGGTCAATGAGCAGTTCTTC
TRBJ1-4 | NA | NA | TRBV7-9 | CASSPGGGTYATNEKLFF | TGTGCCAGCAGCCCCGGGGGGGGGACCTATGCAACTAATGAAAAACTGTTTTTT
TRBJ2-3 | TRBD2 | NA | TRBV19 | CASSIFEAGVYDTQYF | TGTGCCAGTAGTATCTTCGAAGCGGGAGTTTATGATACGCAGTATTTT
TRBJ2-7 | TRBD1 | NA | TRBV2 | CASLRGWGQGAYEQYF | TGTGCCAGCCTAAGGGGTTGGGGACAGGGGGCCTACGAGCAGTACTTC
TRBJ1-5 | TRBD1 | NA | TRBV19 | CASSSPSTGSGNQPQHF | TGTGCCAGTAGTAGCCCCTCGACAGGGTCTGGGAATCAGCCCCAGCATTTT
TRBJ2-2 | TRBD1 | NA | TRBV6-5 | CASGTANTGELFF | TGTGCCAGTGGGACAGCCAACACCGGGGAGCTGTTTTTT
TRBJ1-1 | NA | NA | TRBV21-1 | CASSKWGGEEAFF | TGTGCCAGCAGCAAATGGGGGGGGGAAGAAGCTTTCTTT
TRBJ1-6 | NA | few | TRBV9 | CASSAWTDNSPLHF | TGTGCCAGCAGCGCCTGGACAGATAATTCACCCCTCCACTTT
TRBJ2-3 | NA | NA | TRBV6-6 | CASRLSPGPSTDTQYF | TGTGCCAGCAGACTCAGCCCAGGGCCTAGCACAGATACGCAGTATTTT
TRBJ2-1 | TRBD1 | NA | TRBV6-5 | CASSFRTGQGEVEQFF | TGTGCCAGCAGTTTCAGAACCGGACAGGGGGAAGTTGAGCAGTTCTTC
TRBJ2-5 | TRBD2 | NA | TRBV5-6 | CASSQFAGLGYQETQYF | TGTGCCAGCAGCCAGTTTGCGGGACTAGGTTATCAAGAGACCCAGTACTTC
TRBJ2-1 | TRBD2 | NA | TRBV30 | CASQRELYNEQFF | TGTGCCTCCCAGCGGGAGCTCTACAATGAGCAGTTCTTC
TRBJ2-7 | NA | NA | TRBV5-1 | CASSLALRSESSYEQYF | TGCGCCAGCAGCTTGGCCTTACGGAGCGAGAGCTCCTACGAGCAGTACTTC
TRBJ1-2 | NA | NA | TRBV5-6 | CASSGNPQGYGYTF | TGTGCCAGCAGCGGGAACCCTCAGGGGTATGGCTACACCTTC
TRBJ2-7 | NA | NA | TRBV5-1 | CASSLVDYNSYEQYF | TGCGCCAGCAGCTTGGTGGACTACAATTCCTACGAGCAGTACTTC
TRBJ2-7 | TRBD2 | once | TRBV28 | CASTRLAPYEQYF | TGTGCCAGCACCCGACTAGCGCCCTACGAGCAGTACTTC
TRBJ1-5 | TRBD1 | NA | TRBV30 | CAWSATGQGLQPQHF | TGTGCCTGGAGTGCCACCGGACAGGGACTTCAGCCCCAGCATTTT
TRBJ2-5 | TRBD2 | few | TRBV11-2 | CASSPGTSGRVLETQYF | TGTGCCAGCAGCCCCGGGACTAGCGGGAGGGTTCTAGAGACCCAGTACTTC
TRBJ1-6 | NA | NA | TRBV19 | CASSETRNSPLHF | TGTGCCAGTAGTGAGACACGTAATTCACCCCTCCACTTT
TRBJ2-7 | TRBD1 | NA | TRBV11-3 | CASSLGQGRIYEQYF | TGTGCCAGCAGCTTAGGACAGGGTAGGATCTACGAGCAGTACTTC
TRBJ1-2 | NA | once | TRBV30 | CAWSASLGGYGYTF | TGTGCCTGGAGCGCCTCGTTAGGGGGATATGGCTACACCTTC
TRBJ2-5 | NA | NA | TRBV7-3 | CASSLAGTFQETQYF | TGTGCCAGCAGCTTAGCCGGGACATTCCAAGAGACCCAGTACTTC
TRBJ1-5 | NA | NA | TRBV7-8 | CASSLPPLSNQPQHF | TGTGCCAGCAGCTTACCCCCCCTTAGCAATCAGCCCCAGCATTTT
TRBJ1-1 | TRBD1 | NA | TRBV30 | CAWSKQGSNTEAFF | TGTGCCTGGAGTAAACAGGGGTCGAACACTGAAGCTTTCTTT
TRBJ2-3 | TRBD2 | NA | TRBV15 | CATSRVGGTGDTQYF | TGTGCCACCAGCAGAGTGGGGGGGACCGGCGATACGCAGTATTTT
TRBJ1-2 | TRBD1 | NA | TRBV19 | CASTLRDRGRVDYGYTF | TGTGCCAGTACCCTCCGGGACAGGGGTCGGGTAGACTATGGCTACACCTTC
TRBJ2-2 | NA | once | TRBV7-9 | CASSLRRRRGVNTGELFF | TGTGCCAGCAGCCTAAGGAGACGCAGGGGGGTGAACACCGGGGAGCTGTTTTTT
TRBJ1-6 | TRBD1 | NA | TRBV6-1 | CASSEMRQGKSPLHF | TGTGCCAGCAGTGAAATGCGACAGGGGAAATCACCCCTCCACTTT
TRBJ2-5 | NA | NA | TRBV27 | CASSLLGSVRAQYF | TGTGCCAGCAGTTTACTAGGATCTGTGAGGGCCCAGTACTTC
TRBJ2-1 | TRBD2 | NA | TRBV5-1 | CASSPSGGEALGYNEQFF | TGCGCCAGCAGCCCCTCCGGGGGGGAAGCTCTGGGCTACAATGAGCAGTTCTTC
TRBJ1-1 | NA | few | TRBV19 | CASSITSNTEAFF | TGTGCCAGTAGTATAACCAGTAACACTGAAGCTTTCTTT
TRBJ2-1 | TRBD1 | once | TRBV5-1 | CASSRIGTALRNEQFF | TGCGCCAGCAGCAGGATAGGGACAGCCTTAAGAAATGAGCAGTTCTTC
TRBJ1-5 | NA | NA | TRBV19 | CASSIWGGTNQPQHF | TGTGCCAGTAGTATCTGGGGGGGGACAAATCAGCCCCAGCATTTT
TRBJ2-7 | TRBD1 | few | TRBV7-6 | CASSPPGTGFSEQYF | TGTGCCAGCAGCCCCCCGGGGACAGGTTTTTCCGAGCAGTACTTC
TRBJ2-7 | TRBD2 | NA | TRBV11-2 | CASSLLAGGYEQYF | TGTGCCAGCAGCTTACTAGCGGGGGGCTACGAGCAGTACTTC
TRBJ1-2 | NA | NA | TRBV7-9 | CASSLDYVPGEGYTF | TGTGCCAGTAGCTTGGATTACGTGCCGGGGGAGGGCTACACCTTC
TRBJ2-7 | TRBD2 | once | TRBV10-1 | CASSPLAGGPHEQYF | TGCGCCAGCAGTCCTCTGGCGGGAGGGCCTCACGAGCAGTACTTC
TRBJ2-7 | NA | NA | TRBV5-1 | CASSRSGTYEQYF | TGCGCCAGCAGCCGTAGCGGAACCTACGAGCAGTACTTC
TRBJ1-6 | TRBD1 | once | TRBV7-9 | CASRGTGHSYNSPLHF | TGTGCCAGCAGAGGGACAGGGCACTCCTATAATTCACCCCTCCACTTT
TRBJ2-1 | NA | NA | TRBV7-2 | CASRTGSYNEQFF | TGTGCCAGCCGAACGGGCTCCTACAATGAGCAGTTCTTC